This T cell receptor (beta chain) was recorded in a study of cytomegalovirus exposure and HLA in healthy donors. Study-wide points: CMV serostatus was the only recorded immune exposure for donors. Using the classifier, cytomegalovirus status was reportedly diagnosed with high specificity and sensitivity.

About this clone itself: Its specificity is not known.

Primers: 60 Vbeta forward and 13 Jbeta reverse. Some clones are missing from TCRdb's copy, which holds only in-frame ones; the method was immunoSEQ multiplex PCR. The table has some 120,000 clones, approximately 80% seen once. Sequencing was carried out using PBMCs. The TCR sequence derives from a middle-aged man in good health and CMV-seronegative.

This CDR3 reads CASSFDRGRGYTF. In DNA form, the CDR3 reads TGTGCCAGCAGCTTCGACAGGGGGCGCGGCTACACCTTC. The chain carries TRBV7-9 and TRBJ1-2; 10 nucleotides line up with TRBD1. The ends lost 3 bases at V and 8 bases at J; junction bases unmatched: 3. Germline V gene lookup returns CDR1 SEHNR and CDR2 FQNEAQ (reference sequence). This CDR3 is built from 13 residues.